This TCR beta chain was sequenced in a study of Ad26.COV2.S vaccination and SARS-CoV-2 variants. The study's findings and limits: Reports say spike-specific CD8+ and CD4+ T cell responses covered substantial breadth after vaccination. Researchers cautioned that TCR breadth and depth analyses may have underestimated total T cell responses.

Treatment noted: about 20 received Ad26.COV2.S at low or high dose, single or two shots; about 5 received placebo; per-sample allocation not given. At day 63 after the first vaccine or placebo injection, samples were drawn. The sample came from a Boston adult aged 18-55 years. The V end was cut by 1 base, the J end by 5 bases, with 14 bases between. CDR3 length: 15 residues. Germline CDR1 LGHDT, CDR2 YNNKEL (reference sequence). Here immunoSEQ multiplex PCR was the method, and the copy in TCRdb shows in-frame clones only, minus some. The repertoire holds about 350,000 clones, with about 88% as singletons. Points on this clone: Its matching antigen is unknown.

The chain carries TRBV3-1 (or the pseudogene TRBV3-2) and TRBJ2-5; perhaps D is TRBD1 or TRBD2 (6 bases each). The source material was peripheral blood, sampled in a trial of Ad26.COV2.S vaccine versus placebo. This clonotype originated in a person aged 18 to 65 who received the Ad26.COV2.S COVID-19 vaccine or a placebo. The CDR3 region is CASSQGGADWETQYF. As DNA, the CDR3 is TGTGCCAGCAGCCAAGGGGGGGCCGATTGGGAGACCCAGTACTTC.